This TCR beta chain was recovered during a study of T cells in women clearing cervical HPV infection. Study-wide findings and caveats: TRBV6-7 abundance was lower in cases than controls (around 0.1% versus 0.15%).

CDR3 size: 15 residues. Trimming pared 2 bases from V and 2 bases from J, leaving 12 bases between. Germline CDR1 is SGHVS and CDR2 is FNYEAQ. The assay was immunoSEQ multiplex PCR, and TCRdb's table has in-frame clones only and misses some. This sample contains 40,000 or so clones. As for this clone: The antigen is not known. The read ends 3 residues early relative to the CDR3; the germline J gene fills the gap.

The material sequenced was blood buffy coat. The origin of this receptor is a woman between 18 and 75 years old with a cervical HPV16 infection that either progressed to CIN3+ or cleared (not recorded which). The chain uses TRBV7-6 and TRBJ2-5; D call uncertain. The DNA read from the CDR3 is TGTGCCAGCAGCTTACCAGGAATACCGCAAGAGACC. Its translation is CASSLPGIPQET. In full, the CDR3 reads CASSLPGIPQETQYF.